This T cell receptor beta chain was found in a study of blood T cell repertoires in COVID-19. Study information: Samples representing acute and convalescent COVID-19 were sourced from the United States, Italy and Spain. T cells, B-cell-depleted T cells, or PBMCs supplied cDNA or gDNA.

The authors' processing: Reference gene primer amplification gave nucleated cell count estimates. Clones were read by immunoSEQ multiplex PCR, and TCRdb kept only the in-frame ones, dropping some. V and J calls plus clone size are reproduced from that table; the DNA served to infer D and trimming. The table shows approximately 76,000 clones, with roughly nine tenths occurring only once. The CDR3 runs 14 residues. V was pared by 2 bases and J by 6 bases, with 4 bases of the junction left unmatched. Per the germline V gene, CDR1 is MNHEY and CDR2 is SVGAGI. The rearrangement joins TRBV6-5 to TRBJ2-1, with TRBD1 matching over 7 bases. This receptor was obtained from a man in his thirties or forties with acute or convalescent COVID-19. The sequencing sample was made of peripheral blood. The CDR3 nucleotides are TGTGCCAGCAGTTACGACAGGGTCTCCAATGAGCAGTTCTTC. Its protein is CASSYDRVSNEQFF.